The clone carrying this T cell receptor (beta chain) was found a few times. This sample was taken from a study of T-cell memory formation after mild COVID-19. A single record per CDR3 protein comes from TCRdb applying MiXCR to the 5' RACE reads. The data show about 350,000 distinct CDR3 sequences, 12% to 15% seen once. With 3 bases removed from V and 8 bases from J, the gap between germline ends came to 11 bases. This CDR3 contains 13 residues. From germline, CDR1 is MNHEY and CDR2 SMNVEV (reference sequence). The chain couples TRBV27 to TRBJ2-1; D gene unclear. The sequence derives from a man aged 18 to 30 who had mild COVID-19 (a few samples of this study predate the infection). Cell type and time point are not known. Material: PBMCs or a T cell subset sorted from them (not recorded which). In DNA, the CDR3 is TGTGCCAGCAGTTTGATGATTTTCGATGAGCAGTTCTTC. It translates to CASSLMIFDEQFF.